This is a list of T cell receptor beta chains from one sample in a study of cytomegalovirus exposure and HLA in healthy donors. TCRdb's copy holds only in-frame clones and misses some; the assay was immunoSEQ multiplex PCR. The data contain 80,000 to 130,000 clones, 60% to 80% of them singletons. The sample consisted of PBMCs. Every receptor here comes from a woman aged 18-29 years in good health and CMV-seropositive. Both conserved end residues are part of each CDR3. The order of the fields is V gene, clone size, J gene, D gene, CDR3 protein, CDR3 DNA. The D gene is left open where the match is weak. Clone size is not always given. Where it is, it says once, few, many or a class for expanded clones.

TRBV5-4	-	TRBJ1-5	-	CASSLTGSNQPQHF	TGTGCCAGCAGCTTGACAGGGTCCAATCAGCCCCAGCATTTT
TRBV28	-	TRBJ1-3	TRBD1	CASSPGQGPGNTIYF	TGTGCCAGCAGTCCAGGACAGGGACCTGGAAACACCATATATTTT
TRBV9	-	TRBJ1-5	-	CASSVAGVSNQPQHF	TGTGCCAGCAGCGTAGCCGGGGTTAGCAATCAGCCCCAGCATTTT
TRBV7-7	-	TRBJ2-7	TRBD1	CASSLGQGGEQYF	TGTGCTAGCAGCTTGGGACAGGGGGGCGAGCAGTACTTC
TRBV5-5	-	TRBJ2-7	-	CASSLGPGITYEQYF	TGTGCCAGCAGCTTGGGTCCGGGGATAACCTACGAGCAGTACTTC
TRBV30	-	TRBJ1-1	-	CAWSPLGAANTEAFF	TGTGCCTGGAGTCCATTGGGGGCAGCGAACACTGAAGCTTTCTTT
TRBV7-2	-	TRBJ2-3	TRBD1	CASSSQGAGTDTQYF	TGTGCCAGCAGCTCACAGGGGGCCGGCACAGATACGCAGTATTTT
TRBV19	-	TRBJ2-1	TRBD2	CASSWTSGRNEQFF	TGTGCCAGTAGTTGGACCAGCGGGAGGAATGAGCAGTTCTTC
TRBV7-8	few	TRBJ1-2	-	CASSLASYYGYTF	TGTGCCAGCAGCTTAGCGTCATACTATGGCTACACCTTC
TRBV29-1	once	TRBJ2-7	TRBD2	CSVGNPTSGEHEQYF	TGCAGCGTAGGAAACCCGACTAGCGGTGAACACGAGCAGTACTTC
TRBV5-1	-	TRBJ2-7	-	CASSLEAGQKYEQYF	TGCGCCAGCAGCTTGGAAGCGGGACAAAAGTACGAGCAGTACTTC
TRBV25-1	-	TRBJ2-7	TRBD1	CASSDPGQGHYEQYF	TGTGCCAGCAGTGACCCGGGACAGGGGCACTACGAGCAGTACTTC
TRBV28	-	TRBJ2-5	-	CASSPLQGTVVTQYF	TGTGCCAGCAGTCCCCTACAGGGCACTGTAGTGACCCAGTACTTC
TRBV5-1	-	TRBJ1-3	-	CASSSKGPGNTIYF	TGCGCCAGCAGCTCCAAGGGGCCTGGAAACACCATATATTTT
TRBV19	-	TRBJ1-5	-	CASRLGGSNQPQHF	TGTGCCAGTAGACTAGGGGGTAGCAATCAGCCCCAGCATTTT
TRBV25-1	few	TRBJ2-3	-	CASSESGGTDTQYF	TGTGCCAGCAGTGAAAGCGGTGGCACAGATACGCAGTATTTT
TRBV19	few	TRBJ2-5	TRBD2	CASKGLAAPETQYF	TGTGCCAGTAAGGGACTAGCGGCCCCAGAGACCCAGTACTTC
TRBV6-5	-	TRBJ2-2	TRBD2	CASSYGLAGAGGELFF	TGTGCCAGCAGTTACGGACTAGCGGGAGCCGGCGGGGAGCTGTTTTTT
TRBV19	-	TRBJ2-7	-	CASSTPGLSSSYEQYF	TGTGCCAGTAGTACTCCGGGACTCTCGAGCTCCTACGAGCAGTACTTC
TRBV10-1	-	TRBJ2-2	TRBD1	CASRGDRFDTGELFF	TGCGCCAGCAGAGGGGACAGGTTCGACACCGGGGAGCTGTTTTTT
TRBV27	once	TRBJ2-3	TRBD2	CASRWAGGDTQYF	TGTGCCAGCAGGTGGGCGGGAGGGGATACGCAGTATTTT
TRBV9	-	TRBJ2-7	TRBD1	CASSVDVGDRGFYEQYF	TGTGCCAGCAGCGTAGATGTAGGGGACAGAGGATTCTACGAGCAGTACTTC
TRBV15	-	TRBJ2-2	-	CATSRTQNTGELFF	TGTGCCACCAGCAGGACACAGAACACCGGGGAGCTGTTTTTT
TRBV4-1	-	TRBJ2-4	-	CASSQRAGTDIQYF	TGCGCCAGCAGCCAAAGGGCGGGGACAGACATTCAGTACTTC
TRBV9	once	TRBJ2-3	-	CASSVHSGTSTDTQYF	TGTGCCAGCAGCGTACATAGCGGCACTAGCACAGATACGCAGTATTTT
TRBV10-3	once	TRBJ2-7	TRBD2	CAISGTAGLVFYEQYF	TGTGCCATCAGCGGGACCGCGGGACTAGTATTCTACGAGCAGTACTTC
TRBV30	few	TRBJ1-5	-	CAWSRRVTPRGNQPQHF	TGTGCCTGGAGTCGCCGCGTCACCCCACGGGGGAATCAGCCCCAGCATTTT
TRBV7-8	-	TRBJ1-1	-	CASSLVWNTEAFF	TGTGCCAGCAGCTTAGTCTGGAACACTGAAGCTTTCTTT
TRBV28	-	TRBJ2-7	TRBD1	CASRGQASYEQYF	TGTGCCAGCAGGGGACAGGCCTCCTACGAGCAGTACTTC
TRBV27	-	TRBJ2-7	TRBD2	CASSLYGPGGRNNEQYF	TGTGCCAGCAGTTTATACGGACCCGGCGGGAGGAACAACGAGCAGTACTTC
TRBV7-8	-	TRBJ2-7	TRBD2	CASSLRTSGSYEQYF	TGTGCCAGCAGCCTACGGACTAGCGGGAGCTACGAGCAGTACTTC
TRBV15	-	TRBJ2-6	-	CATSRDSEGSGANVLTF	TGTGCCACCAGCAGAGATTCGGAGGGCAGTGGGGCCAACGTCCTGACTTTC
TRBV4-3	once	TRBJ2-5	-	CASSQGLVKETQYF	TGCGCCAGCAGCCAAGGACTAGTGAAAGAGACCCAGTACTTC
TRBV7-3	once	TRBJ2-2	TRBD2	CASSSSGNTGELFF	TGTGCCAGCAGCTCTAGCGGGAACACCGGGGAGCTGTTTTTT
TRBV6-5	-	TRBJ1-2	-	CATKGRSGTNYGYTF	TGTGCCACCAAAGGGAGGTCCGGAACTAACTATGGCTACACCTTC
TRBV19	-	TRBJ2-1	TRBD2	CASSIESPGLAGASYNEQFF	TGTGCCAGTAGTATAGAATCCCCCGGACTAGCGGGAGCGTCCTACAATGAGCAGTTCTTC
TRBV10-3	-	TRBJ2-1	TRBD2	CAIMGLAGSSSYNEQFF	TGTGCCATCATGGGACTAGCGGGTTCAAGCTCCTACAATGAGCAGTTCTTC
TRBV6-6	-	TRBJ2-7	-	CASSYGSAGEQYF	TGTGCCAGCAGTTATGGTTCCGCGGGGGAGCAGTACTTC
TRBV5-6	once	TRBJ1-4	-	CASSWGGPLATNEKLFF	TGTGCCAGCAGCTGGGGGGGACCCCTAGCAACTAATGAAAAACTGTTTTTT
TRBV6-4	-	TRBJ1-2	TRBD1	CASSSHWDSQGDGYTF	TGTGCCAGCAGTTCCCACTGGGACAGTCAGGGCGATGGCTACACCTTC
TRBV15	-	TRBJ2-2	TRBD2	CATSRGREYAGELFF	TGTGCCACCAGCAGAGGGCGGGAGTATGCCGGGGAGCTGTTTTTT
TRBV14	-	TRBJ1-1	-	CASSQAPSIEAFF	TGTGCCAGCAGCCAAGCACCGAGCATTGAAGCTTTCTTT
TRBV6-5	few	TRBJ1-3	TRBD1	CASRGQGAHGNTIYF	TGTGCCAGCAGGGGACAGGGGGCGCACGGAAACACCATATATTTT
TRBV27	-	TRBJ1-5	TRBD1	CASSPGQVNQPQHF	TGTGCCAGCAGTCCAGGACAGGTCAATCAGCCCCAGCATTTT
TRBV25-1	-	TRBJ2-7	-	CASSSPHEQYF	TGTGCCAGCAGCTCCCCCCACGAGCAGTACTTC
TRBV27	few	TRBJ1-1	TRBD1	CARDRENTEAFF	TGTGCCAGAGACAGGGAAAACACTGAAGCTTTCTTT
TRBV10-3	-	TRBJ2-7	-	CAGGQIANEQYF	TGTGCCGGCGGACAGATAGCGAACGAGCAGTACTTC